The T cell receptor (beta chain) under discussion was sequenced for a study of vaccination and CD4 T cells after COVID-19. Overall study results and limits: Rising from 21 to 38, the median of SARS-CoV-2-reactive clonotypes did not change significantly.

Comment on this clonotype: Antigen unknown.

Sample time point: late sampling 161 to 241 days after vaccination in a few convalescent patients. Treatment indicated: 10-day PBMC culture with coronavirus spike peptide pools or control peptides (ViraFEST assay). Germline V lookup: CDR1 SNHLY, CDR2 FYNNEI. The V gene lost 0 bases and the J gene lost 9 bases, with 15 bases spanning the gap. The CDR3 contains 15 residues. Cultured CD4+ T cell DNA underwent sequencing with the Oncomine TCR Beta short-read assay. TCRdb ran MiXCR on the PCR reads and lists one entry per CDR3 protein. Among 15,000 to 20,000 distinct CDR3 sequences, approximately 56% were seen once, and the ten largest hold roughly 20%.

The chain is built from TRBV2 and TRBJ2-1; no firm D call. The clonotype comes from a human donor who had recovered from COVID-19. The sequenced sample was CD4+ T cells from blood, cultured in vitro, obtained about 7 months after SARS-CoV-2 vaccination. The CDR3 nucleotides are TGTGCCAGCAGTGAAGCGGGGTCATGGGTCCGTGAGCAGTTCTTC. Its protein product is CASSEAGSWVREQFF.